The rows below give T cell receptor beta chains drawn from one sample of a study of T cell changes during pregnancy in multiple sclerosis. TCRdb's table, derived via immunoSEQ multiplex PCR, lists solely in-frame clones and lacks some. The top ten clones hold 0.15% to 0.2% of a sample with about 57,000 clones, about 91% of them seen once. The source material was CD4+ T cells from peripheral blood mononuclear cells, sampled in the second trimester of pregnancy. These receptors all stem from a female donor with multiple sclerosis, enrolled in a pregnancy study. Each CDR3 is given with its conserved first and last residue. The D gene is left open where the match is weak. Rows give clone size only sometimes, using once, few, many, or a class for an expanded clone.

size: -
J: TRBJ1-2
length: 14
D: TRBD1
V: TRBV2
CDR3: CASSPGQGAGGYTF
DNA: TGTGCCAGCAGCCCGGGACAGGGGGCAGGAGGCTACACCTTC

size: -
J: TRBJ2-4
length: 15
D: -
V: TRBV6-5
CDR3: CASKPFQGAKNIQYF
DNA: TGTGCCAGCAAACCGTTTCAGGGGGCCAAAAACATTCAGTACTTC

size: -
J: TRBJ2-7
length: 15
D: TRBD1
V: TRBV4-2
CDR3: CASSQSRDSRYEQYF
DNA: TGTGCCAGCAGCCAGTCTCGGGACAGCCGCTACGAGCAGTACTTC

size: -
J: TRBJ1-1
length: 15
D: TRBD1
V: TRBV7-3
CDR3: CASSANRGTWTEAFF
DNA: TGTGCCAGCAGCGCCAACAGGGGGACGTGGACTGAAGCTTTCTTT

size: -
J: TRBJ2-1
length: 14
D: -
V: TRBV5-4
CDR3: CASSLVGSGNEQFF
DNA: TGTGCCAGCAGCTTAGTCGGTTCGGGGAATGAGCAGTTCTTC

size: -
J: TRBJ2-5
length: 15
D: TRBD2
V: TRBV7-7
CDR3: CASSLGLAGGETQYF
DNA: TGTGCCAGCAGCCTGGGACTAGCGGGAGGAGAGACCCAGTACTTC

size: once
J: TRBJ2-7
length: 14
D: -
V: TRBV11-2
CDR3: CASSAFGDNYEQYF
DNA: TGTGCCAGCAGCGCGTTCGGGGACAACTACGAGCAGTACTTC

size: -
J: TRBJ2-1
length: 13
D: TRBD1
V: TRBV27
CDR3: CASRGTGNNEQFF
DNA: TGTGCCAGCAGGGGGACAGGCAACAATGAGCAGTTCTTC

size: -
J: TRBJ1-6
length: 15
D: TRBD1
V: TRBV9
CDR3: CASSAEGTGASPLHF
DNA: TGTGCCAGCAGCGCCGAAGGGACAGGGGCCTCACCCCTCCACTTT

size: -
J: TRBJ1-6
length: 15
D: TRBD1
V: TRBV5-1
CDR3: CASSNLGTGVSPLHF
DNA: TGCGCCAGCAGCAACCTCGGGACAGGGGTTTCACCCCTCCACTTT

size: -
J: TRBJ2-7
length: 12
D: -
V: TRBV6-6
CDR3: CASSNTLNEQYF
DNA: TGTGCCAGCAGTAACACATTGAACGAGCAGTACTTC

size: -
J: TRBJ2-3
length: 15
D: TRBD2
V: TRBV30
CDR3: CAWSVGAGGGDTQYF
DNA: TGTGCCTGGAGTGTAGGAGCGGGGGGGGGAGATACGCAGTATTTT

size: -
J: TRBJ2-2
length: 16
D: -
V: TRBV5-1
CDR3: CASSLDGGGDTGELFF
DNA: TGCGCCAGCAGCTTGGATGGCGGAGGCGACACCGGGGAGCTGTTTTTT

size: -
J: TRBJ1-2
length: 14
D: -
V: TRBV5-1
CDR3: CASSLVDSTYGYTF
DNA: TGCGCCAGCAGCTTGGTCGACAGCACCTATGGCTACACCTTC

size: -
J: TRBJ1-2
length: 15
D: -
V: TRBV21-1
CDR3: CASSKVRGLSYGYTF
DNA: TGTGCCAGCAGCAAGGTCAGGGGGCTGAGCTATGGCTACACCTTC

size: -
J: TRBJ1-1
length: 16
D: TRBD1
V: TRBV29-1
CDR3: CSVGGQGALENTEAFF
DNA: TGCAGCGTGGGGGGCCAGGGGGCTTTGGAGAACACTGAAGCTTTCTTT

size: -
J: TRBJ2-4
length: 13
D: TRBD1
V: TRBV6-5
CDR3: CASRDRATYIQYF
DNA: TGTGCCAGCAGGGACAGGGCGACGTACATTCAGTACTTC